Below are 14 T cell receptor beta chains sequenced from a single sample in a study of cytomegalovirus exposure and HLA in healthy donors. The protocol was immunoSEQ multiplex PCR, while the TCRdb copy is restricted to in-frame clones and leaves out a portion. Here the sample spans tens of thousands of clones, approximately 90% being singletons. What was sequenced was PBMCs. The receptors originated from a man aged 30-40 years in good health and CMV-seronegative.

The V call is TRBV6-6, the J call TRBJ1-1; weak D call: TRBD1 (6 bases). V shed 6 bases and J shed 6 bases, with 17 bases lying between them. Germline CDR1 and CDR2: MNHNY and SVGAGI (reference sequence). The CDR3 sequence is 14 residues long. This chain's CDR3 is CASSSSDRTPEAFF. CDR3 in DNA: TGTGCCAGCAGCTCCTCCGACAGGACGCCTGAAGCTTTCTTT.

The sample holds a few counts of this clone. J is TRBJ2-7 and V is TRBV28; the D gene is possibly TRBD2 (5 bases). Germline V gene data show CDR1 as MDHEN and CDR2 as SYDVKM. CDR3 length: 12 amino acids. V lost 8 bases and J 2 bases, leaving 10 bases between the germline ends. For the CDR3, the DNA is TGTGCCAGCGAGGGCGGAACCTACGAGCAGTACTTC. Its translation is CASEGGTYEQYF.

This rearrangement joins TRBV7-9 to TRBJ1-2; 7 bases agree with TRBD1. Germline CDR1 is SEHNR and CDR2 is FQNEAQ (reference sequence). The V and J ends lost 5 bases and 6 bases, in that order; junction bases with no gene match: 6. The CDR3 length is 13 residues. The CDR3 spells CASSPRGSDGYTF. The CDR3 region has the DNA TGTGCCAGCAGCCCCAGGGGGTCGGATGGCTACACCTTC.

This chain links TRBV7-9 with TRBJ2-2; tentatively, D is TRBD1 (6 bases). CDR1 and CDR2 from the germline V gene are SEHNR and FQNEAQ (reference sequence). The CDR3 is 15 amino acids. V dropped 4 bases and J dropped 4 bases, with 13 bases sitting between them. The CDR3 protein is CASSSHRERTGELFF. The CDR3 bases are TGTGCCAGCAGCTCCCACAGGGAGCGCACCGGGGAGCTGTTTTTT.

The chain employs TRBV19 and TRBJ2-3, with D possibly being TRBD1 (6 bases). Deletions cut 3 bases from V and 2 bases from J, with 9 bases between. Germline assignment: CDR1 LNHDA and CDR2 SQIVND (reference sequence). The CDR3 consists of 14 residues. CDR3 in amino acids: CASSMTGHTDTQYF. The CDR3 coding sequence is TGTGCCAGTAGTATGACAGGCCACACAGATACGCAGTATTTT.

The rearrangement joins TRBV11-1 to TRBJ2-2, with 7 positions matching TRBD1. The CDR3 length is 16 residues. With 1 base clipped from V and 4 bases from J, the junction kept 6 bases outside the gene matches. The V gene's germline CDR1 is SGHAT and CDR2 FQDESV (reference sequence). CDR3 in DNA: TGTGCCAGCAGCTTAGTCGGGACAGTTATCACCGGGGAGCTGTTTTTT. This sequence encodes CASSLVGTVITGELFF. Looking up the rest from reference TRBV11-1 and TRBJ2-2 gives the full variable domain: EAEVAQSPRYKITEKSQAVAFWCDPISGHATLYWYRQILGQGPELLVQFQDESVVDDSQLPKDRFSAERLKGVDSTLKIQPAELGDSAMYLCASSLVGTVITGELFFGEGSRLTVL.

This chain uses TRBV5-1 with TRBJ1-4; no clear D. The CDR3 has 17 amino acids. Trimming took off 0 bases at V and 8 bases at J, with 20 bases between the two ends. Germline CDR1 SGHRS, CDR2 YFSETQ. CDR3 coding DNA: TGCGCCAGCAGCTTGGTGGCCAGTGACTCCGGAGGAGAAAAACTGTTTTTT. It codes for CASSLVASDSGGEKLFF.

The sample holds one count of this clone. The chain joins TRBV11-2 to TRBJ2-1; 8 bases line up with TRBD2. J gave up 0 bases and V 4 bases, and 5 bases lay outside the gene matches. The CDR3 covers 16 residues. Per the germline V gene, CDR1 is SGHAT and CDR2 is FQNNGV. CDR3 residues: CASSSQRGPSYNEQFF. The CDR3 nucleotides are TGTGCCAGCAGCTCCCAGCGGGGGCCCTCCTACAATGAGCAGTTCTTC.

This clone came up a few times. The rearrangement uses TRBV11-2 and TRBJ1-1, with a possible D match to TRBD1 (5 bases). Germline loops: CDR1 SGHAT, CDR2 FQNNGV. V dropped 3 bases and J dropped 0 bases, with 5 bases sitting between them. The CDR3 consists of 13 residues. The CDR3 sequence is CASSLGLNTEAFF. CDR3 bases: TGTGCCAGCAGCTTGGGGCTGAACACTGAAGCTTTCTTT. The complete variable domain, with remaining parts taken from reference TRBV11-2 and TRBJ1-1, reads EAGVAQSPRYKIIEKRQSVAFWCNPISGHATLYWYQQILGQGPKLLIQFQNNGVVDDSQLPKDRFSAERLKGVDSTLKIQPAKLEDSAVYLCASSLGLNTEAFFGQGTRLTVV.

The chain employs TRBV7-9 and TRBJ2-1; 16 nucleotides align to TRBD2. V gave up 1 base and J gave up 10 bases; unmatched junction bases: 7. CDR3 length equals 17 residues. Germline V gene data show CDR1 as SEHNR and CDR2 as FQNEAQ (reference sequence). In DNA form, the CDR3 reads TGTGCCAGCAGCTTAGGGGCCGGGACTAGCGGGAGGGAAGAGCAGTTCTTC. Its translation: CASSLGAGTSGREEQFF. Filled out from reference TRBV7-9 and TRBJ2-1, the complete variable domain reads DTGVSQNPRHKITKRGQNVTFRCDPISEHNRLYWYRQTLGQGPEFLTYFQNEAQLEKSRLLSDRFSAERPKGSFSTLEIQRTEQGDSAMYLCASSLGAGTSGREEQFFGPGTRLTVL.

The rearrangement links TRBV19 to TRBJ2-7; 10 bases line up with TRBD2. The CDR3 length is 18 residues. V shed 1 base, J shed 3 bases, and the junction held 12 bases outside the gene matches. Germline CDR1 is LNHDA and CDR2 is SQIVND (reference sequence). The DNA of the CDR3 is TGTGCCAGTAGTATAGTTCGGGCTAGCGGGAGAGGCGTCTACGAGCAGTACTTC. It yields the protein CASSIVRASGRGVYEQYF.

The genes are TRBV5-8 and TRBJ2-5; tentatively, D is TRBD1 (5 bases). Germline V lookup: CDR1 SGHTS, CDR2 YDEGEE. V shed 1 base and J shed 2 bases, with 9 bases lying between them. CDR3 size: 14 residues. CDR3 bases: TGTGCCAGCAGCTTGAAAGACAGACAAGAGACCCAGTACTTC. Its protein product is CASSLKDRQETQYF.

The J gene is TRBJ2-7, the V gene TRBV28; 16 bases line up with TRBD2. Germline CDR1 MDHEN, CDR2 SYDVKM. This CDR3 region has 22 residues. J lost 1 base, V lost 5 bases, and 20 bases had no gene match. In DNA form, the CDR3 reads TGTGCCAGCAGTCCGGCGGGGGGTGTGGGACTAGCGGGAGGGACCCCTTCCTACGAGCAGTACTTC. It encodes CASSPAGGVGLAGGTPSYEQYF.

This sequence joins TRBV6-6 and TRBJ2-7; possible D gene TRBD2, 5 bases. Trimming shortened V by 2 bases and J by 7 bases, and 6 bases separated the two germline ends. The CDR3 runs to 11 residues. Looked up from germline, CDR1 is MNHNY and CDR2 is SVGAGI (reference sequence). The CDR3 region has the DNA TGTGCCAGCAGTTACCGGGAAGAGCAGTACTTC. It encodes CASSYREEQYF.